Listed below are T cell receptor beta chains from one sample, sequenced in a study of blood T cell repertoires in COVID-19. The repertoire was sequenced with immunoSEQ multiplex PCR; TCRdb's copy has only in-frame clones and lacks some. This sample has 100,000 to 150,000 clones, with 65% to 90% found just once. Sequencing was done on a sample of peripheral blood. These receptors originate from a woman aged 55 to 70 with active or convalescent COVID-19. The CDR3 runs from the conserved cysteine through the conserved F or W. Each record gives: J gene, clone size, D gene, V gene, CDR3 length, CDR3 protein. The D gene is left open where the match is weak. Size is stated for part of the rows, as once, few or many counts, or as a class when the clone is expanded.

j_call: TRBJ1-1
clone_size: NA
d_call: NA
v_call: TRBV12-3/TRBV12-4
cdr3_length: 13
cdr3_aa: CATGGSGNTEAFF

j_call: TRBJ1-6
clone_size: few
d_call: TRBD1
v_call: TRBV27
cdr3_length: 15
cdr3_aa: CASRSPGQGASPLHF

j_call: TRBJ2-1
clone_size: NA
d_call: TRBD1
v_call: TRBV28
cdr3_length: 16
cdr3_aa: CAIKGQSVSSYNEQFF

j_call: TRBJ2-7
clone_size: NA
d_call: TRBD1
v_call: TRBV6-1
cdr3_length: 13
cdr3_aa: CASSEETGTDPYF

j_call: TRBJ2-7
clone_size: NA
d_call: TRBD2
v_call: TRBV3-1/TRBV3-2
cdr3_length: 16
cdr3_aa: CASSFLAGGSSYEQYF

j_call: TRBJ2-1
clone_size: NA
d_call: NA
v_call: TRBV7-2
cdr3_length: 13
cdr3_aa: CASSYGLPNEQFF

j_call: TRBJ2-3
clone_size: NA
d_call: TRBD2
v_call: TRBV9
cdr3_length: 16
cdr3_aa: CASSLSSGRDGDTQYF

j_call: TRBJ1-1
clone_size: NA
d_call: NA
v_call: TRBV5-1
cdr3_length: 17
cdr3_aa: CASSRKGPGAANTEAFF

j_call: TRBJ1-3
clone_size: few
d_call: NA
v_call: TRBV21-1
cdr3_length: 16
cdr3_aa: CASSTHNRDSGNTIYF

j_call: TRBJ1-5
clone_size: NA
d_call: TRBD1
v_call: TRBV19
cdr3_length: 16
cdr3_aa: CASNSDGTGGFQPQHF

j_call: TRBJ2-3
clone_size: NA
d_call: NA
v_call: TRBV4-3
cdr3_length: 15
cdr3_aa: CASSHGTTGTDTQYF

j_call: TRBJ2-5
clone_size: NA
d_call: NA
v_call: TRBV29-1
cdr3_length: 12
cdr3_aa: CSATGTQETQYF

j_call: TRBJ2-1
clone_size: NA
d_call: NA
v_call: TRBV12-1
cdr3_length: 15
cdr3_aa: CASSFRGGPYNEQFF

j_call: TRBJ1-6
clone_size: NA
d_call: NA
v_call: TRBV20-1
cdr3_length: 11
cdr3_aa: CSASGGSPLHF

j_call: TRBJ2-5
clone_size: NA
d_call: NA
v_call: TRBV14
cdr3_length: 13
cdr3_aa: CASSSTVQETQYF

j_call: TRBJ1-5
clone_size: NA
d_call: NA
v_call: TRBV28
cdr3_length: 14
cdr3_aa: CASSFSGANQPQHF

j_call: TRBJ2-1
clone_size: NA
d_call: TRBD2
v_call: TRBV7-2
cdr3_length: 18
cdr3_aa: CASSQGLAGARRKNEQFF

j_call: TRBJ2-1
clone_size: NA
d_call: NA
v_call: TRBV23-1
cdr3_length: 18
cdr3_aa: CASSQSGAFHLPYNEQFF

j_call: TRBJ1-6
clone_size: NA
d_call: NA
v_call: TRBV5-1
cdr3_length: 13
cdr3_aa: CASSLEEDSPLHF

j_call: TRBJ1-2
clone_size: NA
d_call: NA
v_call: TRBV11-2
cdr3_length: 13
cdr3_aa: CASRAASIYGYTF

j_call: TRBJ2-2
clone_size: NA
d_call: TRBD1
v_call: TRBV20-1
cdr3_length: 11
cdr3_aa: CSLDRTGELFF

j_call: TRBJ2-1
clone_size: NA
d_call: TRBD2
v_call: TRBV9
cdr3_length: 16
cdr3_aa: CASSALGIAGGNEQFF

j_call: TRBJ1-4
clone_size: few
d_call: NA
v_call: TRBV11-2
cdr3_length: 15
cdr3_aa: CASSLAQEANEKLFF

j_call: TRBJ2-7
clone_size: NA
d_call: NA
v_call: TRBV28
cdr3_length: 15
cdr3_aa: CASSPPGLAIHEQYF

j_call: TRBJ1-6
clone_size: NA
d_call: NA
v_call: TRBV28
cdr3_length: 15
cdr3_aa: CASSRPGLGYSPLHF

j_call: TRBJ2-7
clone_size: NA
d_call: TRBD2
v_call: TRBV18
cdr3_length: 14
cdr3_aa: CASSPGLAGYEQYF

j_call: TRBJ2-7
clone_size: NA
d_call: NA
v_call: TRBV5-1
cdr3_length: 13
cdr3_aa: CASSLTSLYEQYF

j_call: TRBJ2-3
clone_size: NA
d_call: TRBD2
v_call: TRBV27
cdr3_length: 16
cdr3_aa: CASSSNQREPRATQYF

j_call: TRBJ2-2
clone_size: NA
d_call: TRBD2
v_call: TRBV9
cdr3_length: 16
cdr3_aa: CASSVGLAGGTGELFF

j_call: TRBJ2-5
clone_size: NA
d_call: TRBD2
v_call: TRBV7-2
cdr3_length: 16
cdr3_aa: CASSTRYLAGGVTQYF

j_call: TRBJ2-3
clone_size: NA
d_call: NA
v_call: TRBV2
cdr3_length: 13
cdr3_aa: CASSGSSLGTQYF

j_call: TRBJ1-6
clone_size: NA
d_call: NA
v_call: TRBV18
cdr3_length: 15
cdr3_aa: CASSLGGFDNSPLHF

j_call: TRBJ1-1
clone_size: few
d_call: NA
v_call: TRBV9
cdr3_length: 14
cdr3_aa: CASSVEGVRTEAFF